This paragraph reports one TCR beta chain. This sample was included in a study of blood T cell repertoires in COVID-19. For the study at large: COVID-19 samples collected from the United States, Italy and Spain covered acute and convalescent phases. PBMCs, B-cell-depleted T cells, or T cells were the source of the cDNA or gDNA that made up the material.

Per the germline V gene, CDR1 is SGHAT and CDR2 is FQNNGV. V trimming: 6 bases; J trimming: 0 bases; junction bases outside the gene matches: 13. This CDR3 spans 18 amino acids. Per the study methods: It was from reference gene primer amplification that nucleated cell counts were estimated. The repertoire was sequenced with immunoSEQ multiplex PCR; TCRdb's copy has only in-frame clones and lacks some. V, J and clone size are those of that table, while D and trimming were read from the DNA. The table has approximately 130,000 clones, 65% to 90% seen once. The sequenced sample was peripheral blood. The clonotype comes from a human donor in a cohort sampled during active COVID-19. The rearrangement links TRBV11-2 to TRBJ1-1; 10 bases align to TRBD1. The CDR3 reads CASRVRFGTGVMNTEAFF. The CDR3 nucleotides read TGTGCCAGCAGAGTTAGGTTCGGGACAGGGGTCATGAACACTGAAGCTTTCTTT.